The TCR beta chain under discussion was sequenced for a study of T cell responses to AZD1222 COVID-19 vaccine. General study points: Regions 160-218 and 743-854 dominated among vaccine-associated CD4 TCRs spanning spike. Repertoire sampling was restricted to post-peak T cell response timepoints.

Germline V gives CDR1 SGDLS, CDR2 YYNGEE. This CDR3 is built from 15 residues. V shed 4 bases and J 4 bases; nucleotides not matched to a gene: 7. Concerning this clone: The antigen is unknown.

Data came from immunoSEQ multiplex PCR; TCRdb stores just in-frame clones and leaves some out. The table records some 60,000 clones, around 84% of them present only once. The TCR comes from an adult in good health. This chain uses TRBV9 with TRBJ2-7; TRBD1 matches at 11 bases. The sequencing used peripheral blood, collected on day 0 of AZD1222 vaccination. The CDR3 nucleotides are TGTGCCAGCAGCTCCCGGACAGGGGGCGTATACGAGCAGTACGTC. The encoded protein is CASSSRTGGVYEQYV.